This T cell receptor beta chain stems from a study of blood T cell repertoires in COVID-19. For the study at large: Material from acute and convalescent COVID-19 was sourced from the United States, Italy and Spain. PBMCs, B-cell-depleted T cells, or T cells provided the cDNA or gDNA that made up the material.

Germline assignment: CDR1 SGDLS and CDR2 YYNGEE. Trimming took off 1 base at V and 2 bases at J, with 12 bases between the two ends. The CDR3 is made up of 15 amino acids. Source study methods: Amplifying reference gene primers gave estimates of nucleated cell counts. Assay used: immunoSEQ multiplex PCR; TCRdb lists only in-frame clones, some missing. The V and J calls and clone size were taken over from that table, and D and trimming were inferred from the DNA. The sample lists about 300,000 clones, 65% to 85% occurring once. The chain joins TRBV9 to TRBJ1-2; D is ambiguous. The sequencing sample was made of peripheral blood. The receptor was derived from a woman aged 45 to 65 with acute or convalescent COVID-19. The CDR3 protein is CASSVQRAGNYGYTF. The DNA of the CDR3 is TGTGCCAGCAGCGTACAGCGGGCGGGGAACTATGGCTACACCTTC. The full variable domain, its missing parts supplied by reference TRBV9 and TRBJ1-2, is DSGVTQTPKHLITATGQRVTLRCSPRSGDLSVYWYQQSLDQGLQFLIQYYNGEERAKGNILERFSAQQFPDLHSELNLSSLELGDSALYFCASSVQRAGNYGYTFGSGTRLTVV.